This TCR beta chain originates from a study of blood T cell repertoires in COVID-19. Study in general: Researchers got acute and convalescent COVID-19 samples from the United States, Italy and Spain.

Per the original data handling: The assay estimated nucleated cells by amplifying reference gene primers. The data were produced by immunoSEQ multiplex PCR, yet TCRdb's version contains in-frame clones alone and is incomplete. V and J calls and clone size are copied from that table; D and trimming were computed from the DNA. The sample comprises a few hundred thousand clones, 91% of which are singletons, and 1.2% rests with the top ten. The participants were between about 18 and 95 years old and came from under 25 US areas. Participant reports of clinical history set cohort assignment. The V and J ends lost 4 bases and 10 bases, in that order; junction bases with no gene match: 8. CDR1 is SGHDN and CDR2 is FVKESK in the germline V gene. The CDR3 contains 15 residues.

The V and J genes are TRBV14 and TRBJ1-6, with TRBD1 matching over 9 bases. Sequencing used PBMCs or T cells enriched from blood (not recorded which). The receptor was derived from a human donor in a cohort exposed to, infected with or recovered from COVID-19 (not recorded which). The donor label of this sample is uncertain. DNA for the CDR3: TGTGCCAGCAGCCTGGGACAGGGTATAGTATCACCCCTCCACTTT. Translated, it gives CASSLGQGIVSPLHF.